The 10 T cell receptor beta chains below were found in one sample sequenced in a study of shared clonotypes between healthy human individuals (dated by TCRdb to about 2020). The method behind the library was the immunoSEQ multiplex PCR assay. TCRdb limited this immuneACCESS table to in-frame rearrangements with V and J called. A share of clones is missing; checked studies link under half to unresolved V genes, and the rest is unexplained. Counted in this sample were around 2,000,000 clones; roughly 94% of them appeared once. The ten biggest clones cover 0.13% of the sample. The sequencing sample was made of naive CD4+ T cells sorted from blood. The cell subset or site label, as the study defines it: CD45RA+ positively selected. The source is a man younger than 30 in good health.

With respect to this clone: Other DNA variants within this sample encode the same CDR3. The chain carries TRBV27 and TRBJ1-6, with D unresolved. V was cut by 0 bases and J by 7 bases, with 4 bases left in between. In germline, CDR1 is MNHEY, CDR2 SMNVEV (reference sequence). The CDR3 length is 13 residues. Written as DNA, the CDR3 is TGTGCCAGCAGTTTATCTCCAAATTCACCCCTCCACTTT. Residues: CASSLSPNSPLHF.

The V gene is TRBV9, the J gene TRBJ2-7; D remains ambiguous. The CDR3 totals 15 residues. V lost 0 bases to trimming and J lost 0 bases, with 10 bases between them. Germline V CDR1 and CDR2: SGDLS, YYNGEE. CDR3 DNA: TGTGCCAGCAGCGTAGGCCAGGATAGCTCCTACGAGCAGTACTTC. Protein: CASSVGQDSSYEQYF.

The chain joins TRBV10-3 to TRBJ2-2; a weak D match, TRBD1 (7 bases). Trimming removed 0 bases at V and 6 bases at J, with 14 bases between. The CDR3 has 16 amino acids. Germline V gives CDR1 ENHRY, CDR2 SYGVKD. The CDR3 is CAISESPQGEAGELFF. The CDR3 DNA follows: TGTGCCATCAGTGAGTCGCCGCAGGGGGAGGCCGGGGAGCTGTTTTTT.

This chain links TRBV30 with TRBJ2-1, with 11 bases that match TRBD2. CDR1 GTSNPN and CDR2 SVGIG come from the germline V gene (reference sequence). The V and J ends lost 0 bases and 15 bases, in that order; junction bases with no gene match: 7. The CDR3 consists of 13 residues. CDR3 sequence: CAWSVGLAGGRFF. The CDR3 DNA sequence: TGTGCCTGGAGTGTAGGGCTAGCGGGAGGAAGGTTCTTC.

The chain joins TRBV4-1 to TRBJ2-1; unclear D gene. CDR3 length: 15 amino acids. The ends were cut back, 5 bases at V and 7 bases at J, with 18 bases in the middle. Per germline, CDR1 MGHRA and CDR2 YSYEKL. Written as DNA, the CDR3 is TGCGCCAGCAGCGCCACAGAAAGGGTCGGAAATGAGCAGTTCTTC. This encodes CASSATERVGNEQFF.

This clone was detected only once. The sample holds other DNA sequences that translate to the same CDR3. This sequence joins TRBV30 and TRBJ1-5; D is uncertain. The CDR3 sequence is 12 residues long. The V gene lost 1 base and the J gene lost 5 bases, with 6 bases spanning the gap. Germline assignment: CDR1 GTSNPN and CDR2 SVGIG (reference sequence). The CDR3 coding sequence is TGTGCCTGGAGTGACCGAGATCAGCCCCAGCATTTT. Amino acid sequence: CAWSDRDQPQHF.

In DNA, the CDR3 is TGTGCCAGCAGCCCCGGACGGATTTCCACAGATACGCAGTATTTT. Its protein product is CASSPGRISTDTQYF. V is TRBV7-9 and J is TRBJ2-3; D is unclear. The CDR3 is 15 residues long. Trimming stripped 5 bases from V and 2 bases from J, with 14 bases between. Germline CDR1 and CDR2: SEHNR and FQNEAQ (reference sequence).

V is TRBV12-2 and J is TRBJ1-4; whether TRBD1, the table's D call, matches the DNA was not checked. TRBV12-2 counts as a pseudogene. The CDR3 is made up of 14 amino acids. CDR3: CASRLEQGDEKLFF. CDR3 in DNA: TGTGCAAGTCGCTTAGAGCAGGGCGATGAAAAACTGTTTTTT.

This chain joins TRBV14 and TRBJ2-1; no reliable D call. The CDR3 is 15 amino acids. The V end was cut by 2 bases, the J end by 5 bases, with 13 bases between. The germline V gene encodes CDR1 SGHDN and CDR2 FVKESK. The CDR3 DNA follows: TGTGCCAGCAGCCAACCGGGTGGGCGGAACAATGAGCAGTTCTTC. As protein: CASSQPGGRNNEQFF.

The chain carries TRBV6-1 and TRBJ1-1; D is possibly TRBD1 (5 bases). Germline V gene lookup returns CDR1 MNHNS and CDR2 SASEGT. The CDR3 is 13 residues long. The V end lost 6 bases, the J end lost 11 bases, and 19 bases lay between the germline ends. CDR3 protein: CASSPRDAGRAFF. CDR3 in DNA: TGTGCCAGCAGCCCTCGGGACGCGGGGAGGGCTTTCTTT.